A single T cell receptor beta chain is shown here with its context. Germline-derived CDR1 and CDR2 are LGHNA and YSLEER. This CDR3 region has 15 residues. V was pared by 3 bases and J by 9 bases, with 2 bases of the junction left unmatched. This sample stems from a study of blood T cell repertoires in COVID-19. The protocol was immunoSEQ multiplex PCR, while the TCRdb copy is restricted to in-frame clones and leaves out a portion. The sample records around 70,000 clones, approximately 78% being singletons. This receptor was identified in a human donor in a cohort sampled during active COVID-19. Sample: peripheral blood. J is TRBJ2-1 and V is TRBV4-3; 16 nucleotides match TRBD2. DNA of the CDR3: TGCGCCAGCAGCCAGGGGACTAGCGGGAGGGGTGAGCAGTTCTTC. Protein product: CASSQGTSGRGEQFF.